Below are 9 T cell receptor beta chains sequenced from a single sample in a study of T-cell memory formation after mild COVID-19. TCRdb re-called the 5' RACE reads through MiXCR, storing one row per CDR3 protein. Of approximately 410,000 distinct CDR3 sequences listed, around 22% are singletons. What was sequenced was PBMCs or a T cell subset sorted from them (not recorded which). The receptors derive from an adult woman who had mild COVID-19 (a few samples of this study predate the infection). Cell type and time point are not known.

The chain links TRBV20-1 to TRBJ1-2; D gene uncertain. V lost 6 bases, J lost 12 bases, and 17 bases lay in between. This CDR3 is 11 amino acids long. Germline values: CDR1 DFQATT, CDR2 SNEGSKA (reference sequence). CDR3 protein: CSAAGALKNTF. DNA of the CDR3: TGCAGTGCGGCAGGCGCGCTCAAGAACACCTTC.

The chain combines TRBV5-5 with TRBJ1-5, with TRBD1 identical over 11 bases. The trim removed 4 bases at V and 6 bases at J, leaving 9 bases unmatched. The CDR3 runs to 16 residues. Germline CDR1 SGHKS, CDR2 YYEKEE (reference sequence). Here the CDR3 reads CASSPWGTGGGQPQHF. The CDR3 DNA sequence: TGTGCCAGCAGCCCCTGGGGGACAGGGGGAGGTCAGCCCCAGCATTTT.

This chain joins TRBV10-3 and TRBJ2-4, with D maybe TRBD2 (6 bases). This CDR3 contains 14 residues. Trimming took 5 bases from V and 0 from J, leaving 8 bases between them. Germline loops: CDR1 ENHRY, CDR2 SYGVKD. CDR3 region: CAISPGLAKNIQYF. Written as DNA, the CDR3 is TGTGCCATCAGTCCGGGACTAGCCAAAAACATTCAGTACTTC.

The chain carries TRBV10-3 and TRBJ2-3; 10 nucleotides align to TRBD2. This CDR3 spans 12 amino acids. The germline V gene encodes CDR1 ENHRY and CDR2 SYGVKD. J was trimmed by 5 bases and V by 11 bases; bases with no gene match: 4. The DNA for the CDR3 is TGTGCCGTTACTAGCGGGGTAGATACGCAGTATTTT. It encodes CAVTSGVDTQYF.

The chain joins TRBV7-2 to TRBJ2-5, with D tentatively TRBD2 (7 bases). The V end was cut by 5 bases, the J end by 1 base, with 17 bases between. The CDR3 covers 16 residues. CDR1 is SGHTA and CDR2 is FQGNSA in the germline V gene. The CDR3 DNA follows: TGTGCCAGCAGCCCAAGGGAGGGGGGGCGCCAAGAGACCCAGTACTTC. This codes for CASSPREGGRQETQYF.

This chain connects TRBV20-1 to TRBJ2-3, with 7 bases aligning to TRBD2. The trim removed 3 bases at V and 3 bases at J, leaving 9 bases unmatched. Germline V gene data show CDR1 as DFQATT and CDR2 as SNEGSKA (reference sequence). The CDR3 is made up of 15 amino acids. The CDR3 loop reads CSASRRRERTDTQYF. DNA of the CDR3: TGCAGTGCTAGTCGGCGGCGGGAGAGGACAGATACGCAGTATTTT.

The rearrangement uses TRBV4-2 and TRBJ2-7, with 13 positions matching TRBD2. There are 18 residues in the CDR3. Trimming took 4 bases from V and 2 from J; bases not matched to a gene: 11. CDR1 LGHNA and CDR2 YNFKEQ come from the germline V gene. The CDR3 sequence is CASSLRTSGGTLTYEQYF. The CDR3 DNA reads TGTGCCAGCAGCCTAAGGACTAGCGGGGGTACACTAACCTACGAGCAGTACTTC.

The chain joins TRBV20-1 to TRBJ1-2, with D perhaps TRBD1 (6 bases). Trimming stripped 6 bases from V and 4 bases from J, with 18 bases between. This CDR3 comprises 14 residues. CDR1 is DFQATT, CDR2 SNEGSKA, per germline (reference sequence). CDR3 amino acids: CSAGVQGTVYGYTF. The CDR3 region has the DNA TGCAGTGCCGGAGTACAGGGCACCGTCTATGGCTACACCTTC.

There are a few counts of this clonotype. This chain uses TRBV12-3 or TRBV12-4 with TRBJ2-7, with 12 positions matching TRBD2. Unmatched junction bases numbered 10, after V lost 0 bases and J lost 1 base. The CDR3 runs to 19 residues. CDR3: CASSLAPGLAGLRSYEQYF. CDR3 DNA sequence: TGTGCCAGCAGTTTAGCCCCGGGACTAGCGGGCTTAAGATCCTACGAGCAGTACTTC.